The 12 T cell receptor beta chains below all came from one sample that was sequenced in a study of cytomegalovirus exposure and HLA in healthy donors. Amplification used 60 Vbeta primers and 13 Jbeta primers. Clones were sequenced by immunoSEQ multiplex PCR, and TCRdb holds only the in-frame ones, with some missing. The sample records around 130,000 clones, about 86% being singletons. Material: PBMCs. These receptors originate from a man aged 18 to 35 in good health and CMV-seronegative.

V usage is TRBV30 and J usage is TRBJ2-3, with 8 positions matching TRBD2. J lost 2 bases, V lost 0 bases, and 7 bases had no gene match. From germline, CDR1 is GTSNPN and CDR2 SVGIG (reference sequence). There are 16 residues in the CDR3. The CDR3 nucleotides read TGTGCCTGGAGTGTACTTCGGGGGGGGAACACAGATACGCAGTATTTT. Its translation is CAWSVLRGGNTDTQYF.

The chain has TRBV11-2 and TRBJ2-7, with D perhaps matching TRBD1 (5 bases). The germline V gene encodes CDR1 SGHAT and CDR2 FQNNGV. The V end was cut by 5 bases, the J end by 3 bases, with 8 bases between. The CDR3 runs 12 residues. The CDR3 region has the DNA TGTGCCAGCAGCAGTCAGGGCTACGAGCAGTACTTC. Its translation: CASSSQGYEQYF.

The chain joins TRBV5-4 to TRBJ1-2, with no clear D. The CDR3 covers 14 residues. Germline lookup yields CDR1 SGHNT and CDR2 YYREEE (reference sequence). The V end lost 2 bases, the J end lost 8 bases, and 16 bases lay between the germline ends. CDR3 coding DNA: TGTGCCAGCAGCTTCCGGTCTCAGGTGCCAGGCTACACCTTC. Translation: CASSFRSQVPGYTF.

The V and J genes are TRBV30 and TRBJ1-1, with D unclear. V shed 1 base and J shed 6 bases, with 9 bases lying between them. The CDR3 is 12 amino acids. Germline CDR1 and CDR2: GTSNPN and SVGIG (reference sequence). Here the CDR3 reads CAWSGGVAEAFF. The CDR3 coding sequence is TGTGCCTGGAGTGGCGGGGTAGCTGAAGCTTTCTTT.

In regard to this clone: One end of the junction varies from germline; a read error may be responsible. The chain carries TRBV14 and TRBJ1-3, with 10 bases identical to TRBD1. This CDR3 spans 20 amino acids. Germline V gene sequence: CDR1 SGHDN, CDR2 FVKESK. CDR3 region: CVSSHLDLVGQGVFGNTIYF. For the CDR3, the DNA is TGTGTCAGCAGCCATTTGGATTTGGTCGGACAGGGGGTATTTGGAAACACCATATATTTT.

Here the CDR3 DNA reads TGTGCCAGCACCCGAGACACCGGGGAGCTGTTTTTT. Its protein product is CASTRDTGELFF. V is TRBV6-5 and J is TRBJ2-2; D remains ambiguous. Deletions cut 7 bases from V and 3 bases from J, with 6 bases between. The CDR3 has 12 amino acids. Looked up from germline, CDR1 is MNHEY and CDR2 is SVGAGI.

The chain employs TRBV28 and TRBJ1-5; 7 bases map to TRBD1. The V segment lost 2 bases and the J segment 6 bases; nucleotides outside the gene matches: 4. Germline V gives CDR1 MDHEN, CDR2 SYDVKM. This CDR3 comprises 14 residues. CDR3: CASSLKGARQPQHF. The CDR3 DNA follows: TGTGCCAGCAGTTTAAAGGGGGCGCGTCAGCCCCAGCATTTT.

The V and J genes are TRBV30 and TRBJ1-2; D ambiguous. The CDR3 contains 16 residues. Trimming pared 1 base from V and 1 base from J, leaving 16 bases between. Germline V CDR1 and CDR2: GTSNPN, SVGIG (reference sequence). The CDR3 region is CAWSGSWQSVNYGYTF. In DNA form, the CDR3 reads TGTGCCTGGAGTGGAAGTTGGCAGAGCGTTAACTATGGCTACACCTTC. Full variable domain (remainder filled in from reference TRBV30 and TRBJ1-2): SQTIHQWPATLVQPVGSPLSLECTVEGTSNPNLYWYRQAAGRGLQLLFYSVGIGQISSEVPQNLSASRPQDRQFILSSKKLLLSDSGFYLCAWSGSWQSVNYGYTFGSGTRLTVV.

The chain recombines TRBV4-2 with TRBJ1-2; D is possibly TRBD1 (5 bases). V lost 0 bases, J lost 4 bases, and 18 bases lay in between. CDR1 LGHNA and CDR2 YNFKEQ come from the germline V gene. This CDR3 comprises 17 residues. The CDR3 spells CASSQDQQTGVFYGYTF. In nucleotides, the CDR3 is TGTGCCAGCAGCCAAGATCAGCAAACAGGCGTATTCTATGGCTACACCTTC.

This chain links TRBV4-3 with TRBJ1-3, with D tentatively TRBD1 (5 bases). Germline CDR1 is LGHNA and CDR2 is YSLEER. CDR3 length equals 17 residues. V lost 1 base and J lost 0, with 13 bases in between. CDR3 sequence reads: CASSQVGAGSSGNTIYF. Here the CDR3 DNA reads TGCGCCAGCAGCCAAGTTGGGGCGGGGAGCTCTGGAAACACCATATATTTT.

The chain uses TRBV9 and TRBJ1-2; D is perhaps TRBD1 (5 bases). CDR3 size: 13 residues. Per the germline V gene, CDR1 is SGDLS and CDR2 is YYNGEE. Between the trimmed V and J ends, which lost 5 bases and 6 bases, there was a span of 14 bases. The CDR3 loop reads CASRVGGSNGYTF. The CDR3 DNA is TGTGCCAGCAGAGTCGGGGGGAGCAATGGCTACACCTTC.

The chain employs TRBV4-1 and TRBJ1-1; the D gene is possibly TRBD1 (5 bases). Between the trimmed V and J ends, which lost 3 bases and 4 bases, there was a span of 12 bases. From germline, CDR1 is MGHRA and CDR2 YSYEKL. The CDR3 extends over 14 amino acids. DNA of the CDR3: TGCGCCAGCAGCCAGTCTGGAAGGGGCACTGAAGCTTTCTTT. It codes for CASSQSGRGTEAFF.